Detailed here is one TCR beta chain. The antigen remains undetermined. These data are taken from a study of cytomegalovirus exposure and HLA in healthy donors. Study findings and constraints: Later on, an analysis showed TCR association rates differing by HLA locus, with DRB1 the most and HLA-C the fewest. Published work reported that the classifier diagnosed cytomegalovirus status with high specificity and sensitivity. Highly shared variants forming one cluster were likely a sequencing artifact. Later analysis showed most CMV-associated TCR beta chains appearing HLA-restricted.

Germline CDR1 reads MNHNY; CDR2 reads SVGAGI (reference sequence). CDR3 length: 13 amino acids. Trimming removed 8 bases from V and 2 bases from J, with 12 bases in between. In the PCR, 60 Vbeta and 13 Jbeta primers were used. TCRdb's copy holds only in-frame clones and misses some; the assay was immunoSEQ multiplex PCR. This table has some 90,000 clones, over 60% appearing once. The sequence was collected from a young man in good health and CMV-seropositive. Sequenced sample: PBMCs. The V and J genes are TRBV6-6 and TRBJ2-5, with D possibly being TRBD1 (5 bases). For the CDR3, the DNA is TGTGCCAGCCTGATGCAGGGACAAGAGACCCAGTACTTC. This translates into CASLMQGQETQYF.